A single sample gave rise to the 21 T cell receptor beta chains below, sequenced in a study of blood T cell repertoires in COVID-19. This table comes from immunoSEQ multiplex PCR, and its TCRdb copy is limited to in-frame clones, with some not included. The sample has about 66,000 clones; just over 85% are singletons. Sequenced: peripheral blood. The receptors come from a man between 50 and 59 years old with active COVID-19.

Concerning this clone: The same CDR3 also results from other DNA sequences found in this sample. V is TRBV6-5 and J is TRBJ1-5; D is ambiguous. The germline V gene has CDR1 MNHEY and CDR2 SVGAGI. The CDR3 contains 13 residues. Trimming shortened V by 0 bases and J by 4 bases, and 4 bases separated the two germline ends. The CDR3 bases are TGTGCCAGCAGTTACTCCAGAAATCAGCCCCAGCATTTT. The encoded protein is CASSYSRNQPQHF.

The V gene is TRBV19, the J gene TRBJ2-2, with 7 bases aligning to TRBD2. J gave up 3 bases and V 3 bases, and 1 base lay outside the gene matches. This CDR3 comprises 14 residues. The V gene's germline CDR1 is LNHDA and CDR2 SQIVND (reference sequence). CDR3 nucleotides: TGTGCCAGTAGTATGCTAGCGGACACCGGGGAGCTGTTTTTT. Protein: CASSMLADTGELFF.

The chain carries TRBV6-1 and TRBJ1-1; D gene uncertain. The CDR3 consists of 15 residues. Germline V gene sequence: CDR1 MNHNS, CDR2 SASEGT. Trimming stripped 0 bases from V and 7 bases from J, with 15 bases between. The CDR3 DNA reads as TGTGCCAGCAGTGAAGCTCCCGCCCAGTACCTTGAAGCTTTCTTT. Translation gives CASSEAPAQYLEAFF.

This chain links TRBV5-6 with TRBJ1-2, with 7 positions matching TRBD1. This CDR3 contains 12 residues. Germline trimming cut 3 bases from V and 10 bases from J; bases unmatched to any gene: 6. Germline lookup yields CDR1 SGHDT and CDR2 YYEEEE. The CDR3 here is CASSWGTAAYTF. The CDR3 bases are TGTGCCAGCAGCTGGGGGACAGCAGCCTACACCTTC.

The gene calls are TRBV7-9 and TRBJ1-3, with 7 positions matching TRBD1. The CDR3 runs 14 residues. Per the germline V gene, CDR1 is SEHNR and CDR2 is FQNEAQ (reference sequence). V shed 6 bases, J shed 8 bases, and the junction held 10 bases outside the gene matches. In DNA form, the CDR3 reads TGTGCCAGCAGATCCGAGGGGGCGCGGGACACCATATATTTT. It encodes CASRSEGARDTIYF.

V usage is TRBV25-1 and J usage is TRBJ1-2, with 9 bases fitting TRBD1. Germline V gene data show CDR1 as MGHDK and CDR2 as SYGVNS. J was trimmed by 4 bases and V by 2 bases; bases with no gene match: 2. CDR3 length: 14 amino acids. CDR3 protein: CASSEGQGIYGYTF. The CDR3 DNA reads TGTGCCAGCAGTGAAGGACAGGGGATCTATGGCTACACCTTC.

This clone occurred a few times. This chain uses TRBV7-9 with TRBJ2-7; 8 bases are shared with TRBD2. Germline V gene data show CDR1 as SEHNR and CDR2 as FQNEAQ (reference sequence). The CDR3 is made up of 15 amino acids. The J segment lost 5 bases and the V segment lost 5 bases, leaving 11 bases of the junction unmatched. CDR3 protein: CASSPGGTRGNEQYV. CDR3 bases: TGTGCCAGCAGCCCAGGCGGGACTAGAGGTAACGAGCAGTACGTC.

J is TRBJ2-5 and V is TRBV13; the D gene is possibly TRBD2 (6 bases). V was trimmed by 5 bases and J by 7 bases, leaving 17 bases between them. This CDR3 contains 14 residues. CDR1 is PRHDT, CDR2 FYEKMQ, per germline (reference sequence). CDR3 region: CASSAKSGVGTQYF. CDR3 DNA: TGTGCCAGCAGCGCAAAATCGGGGGTAGGGACCCAGTACTTC.

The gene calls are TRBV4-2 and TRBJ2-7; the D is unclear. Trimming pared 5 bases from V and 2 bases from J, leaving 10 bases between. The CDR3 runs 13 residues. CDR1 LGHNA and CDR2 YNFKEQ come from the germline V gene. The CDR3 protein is CASSLDTAYEQYF. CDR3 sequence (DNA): TGTGCCAGCAGCTTAGACACCGCCTACGAGCAGTACTTC.

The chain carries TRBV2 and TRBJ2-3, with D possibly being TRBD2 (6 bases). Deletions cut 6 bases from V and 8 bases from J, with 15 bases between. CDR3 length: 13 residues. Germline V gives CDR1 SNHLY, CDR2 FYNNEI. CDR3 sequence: CASRRRDRGTQYF. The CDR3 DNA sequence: TGTGCCAGCAGGAGGAGGGATCGGGGTACGCAGTATTTT.

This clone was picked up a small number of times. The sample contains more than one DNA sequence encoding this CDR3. The CDR3 loop reads CASSLTGDYGYTF. The DNA for the CDR3 is TGTGCCAGCAGTTTGACAGGGGACTATGGCTACACCTTC. This chain joins TRBV12-3 or TRBV12-4 and TRBJ1-2; 8 nucleotides match TRBD1. The CDR3 has 13 amino acids. V shed 3 bases, J shed 3 bases, and the junction held 0 bases outside the gene matches.

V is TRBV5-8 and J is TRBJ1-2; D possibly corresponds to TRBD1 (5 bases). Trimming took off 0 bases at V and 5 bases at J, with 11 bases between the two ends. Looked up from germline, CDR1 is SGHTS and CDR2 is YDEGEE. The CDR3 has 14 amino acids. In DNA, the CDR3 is TGTGCCAGCAGCTTGGGGTTAGGGGCTTATGGCTACACCTTC. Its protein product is CASSLGLGAYGYTF.

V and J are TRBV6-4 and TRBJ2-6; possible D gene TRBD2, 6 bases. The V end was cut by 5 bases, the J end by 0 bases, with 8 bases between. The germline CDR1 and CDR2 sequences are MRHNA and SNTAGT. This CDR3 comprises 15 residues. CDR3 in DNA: TGTGCCAGCAGTCCGACTAGCTCTGGGGCCAACGTCCTGACTTTC. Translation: CASSPTSSGANVLTF.

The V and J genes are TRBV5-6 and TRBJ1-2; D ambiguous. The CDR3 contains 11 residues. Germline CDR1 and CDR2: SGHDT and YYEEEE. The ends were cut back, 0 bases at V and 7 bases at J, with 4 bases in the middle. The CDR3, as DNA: TGTGCCAGCAGCTTGGCCGGTGGCTACACCTTC. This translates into CASSLAGGYTF.

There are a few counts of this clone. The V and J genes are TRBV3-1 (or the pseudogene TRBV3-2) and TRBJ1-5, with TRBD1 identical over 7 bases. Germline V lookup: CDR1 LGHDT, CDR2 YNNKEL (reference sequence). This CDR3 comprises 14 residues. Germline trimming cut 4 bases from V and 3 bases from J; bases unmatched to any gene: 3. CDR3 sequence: CASSLGQLNQPQHF. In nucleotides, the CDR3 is TGTGCCAGCAGCCTGGGACAGCTCAATCAGCCCCAGCATTTT.

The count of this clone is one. The CDR3 protein is CASSTLAGRFDEQFF. The CDR3 DNA follows: TGTGCCAGCAGCACGCTCGCGGGGAGATTCGATGAGCAGTTCTTC. The rearrangement joins TRBV11-2 to TRBJ2-1, with a weak D call TRBD2 (6 bases). Germline values: CDR1 SGHAT, CDR2 FQNNGV. This CDR3 contains 15 residues. The ends were cut back, 5 bases at V and 8 bases at J, with 19 bases in the middle.

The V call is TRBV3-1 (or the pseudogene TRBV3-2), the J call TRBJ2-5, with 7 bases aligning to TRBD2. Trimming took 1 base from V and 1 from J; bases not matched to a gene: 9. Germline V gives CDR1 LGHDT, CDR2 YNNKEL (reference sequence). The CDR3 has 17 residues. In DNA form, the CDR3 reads TGTGCCAGCAGCCAAGTCTGGGGGGGAGCCCCCCAAGAGACCCAGTACTTC. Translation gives CASSQVWGGAPQETQYF.

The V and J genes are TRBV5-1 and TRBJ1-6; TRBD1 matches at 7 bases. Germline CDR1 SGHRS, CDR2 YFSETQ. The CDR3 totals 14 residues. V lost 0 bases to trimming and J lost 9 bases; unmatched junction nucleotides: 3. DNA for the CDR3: TGCGCCAGCAGCTTGGGGGACAGTAGTTCACCCCTCCACTTT. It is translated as CASSLGDSSSPLHF.

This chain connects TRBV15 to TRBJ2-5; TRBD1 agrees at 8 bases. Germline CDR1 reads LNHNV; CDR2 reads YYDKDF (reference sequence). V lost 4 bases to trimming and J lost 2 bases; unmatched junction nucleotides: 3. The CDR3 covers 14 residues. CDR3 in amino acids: CATSMGQEQETQYF. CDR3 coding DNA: TGTGCCACCAGCATGGGACAGGAGCAAGAGACCCAGTACTTC.

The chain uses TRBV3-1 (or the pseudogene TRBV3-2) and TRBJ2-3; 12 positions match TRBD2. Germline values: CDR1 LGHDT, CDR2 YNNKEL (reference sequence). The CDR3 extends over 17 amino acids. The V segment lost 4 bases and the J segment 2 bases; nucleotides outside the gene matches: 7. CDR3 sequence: CASSLGGLAGITDTQYF. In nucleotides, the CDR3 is TGTGCCAGCAGCCTGGGTGGACTAGCGGGGATCACAGATACGCAGTATTTT.

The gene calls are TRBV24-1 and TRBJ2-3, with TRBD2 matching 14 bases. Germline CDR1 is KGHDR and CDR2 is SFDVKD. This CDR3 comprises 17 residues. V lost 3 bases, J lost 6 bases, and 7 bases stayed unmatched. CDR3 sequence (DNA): TGTGCCACCAGTGATCCCCGACTAGCGGGAGGGCCGGATACGCAGTATTTT. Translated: CATSDPRLAGGPDTQYF.